The 21 T cell receptor beta chains reported below all come from one sample, sequenced in a study of response to subunit inactivated influenza vaccine. TCRdb re-called the RT-PCR reads with MiXCR, one entry per CDR3 protein. Among about 240,000 distinct CDR3 sequences, 9% to 15% were seen once, and the ten largest hold less than 8.5%. The material sequenced was non-naive T cells sorted from PBMCs, taken approximately 15 days before vaccination. The receptor set was obtained from a man aged 45 to 65 who received an inactivated influenza vaccine.

This chain connects TRBV7-2 to TRBJ2-7; 9 bases line up with TRBD2. The V and J ends lost 1 base and 3 bases, in that order; junction bases with no gene match: 4. The CDR3 has 15 amino acids. Germline CDR1 reads SGHTA; CDR2 reads FQGNSA. The CDR3 spells CASSLVASGNYEQYF. The CDR3, as DNA: TGTGCCAGCAGCTTAGTGGCTAGCGGGAACTACGAGCAGTACTTC.

This clonotype occurred many times. V is TRBV5-1 and J is TRBJ2-7; 8 bases align to TRBD1. CDR1 is SGHRS and CDR2 is YFSETQ in the germline V gene. This CDR3 has 11 amino acids. CDR3 sequence reads: CFRQGACEQYF. The CDR3 nucleotides read TGCTTCCGCCAGGGGGCATGCGAGCAGTACTTC.

This clonotype was found many times. The chain combines TRBV27 with TRBJ2-1; D is tentatively TRBD1 or TRBD2 (5 bases each). Germline V gives CDR1 MNHEY, CDR2 SMNVEV (reference sequence). The CDR3 runs to 13 residues. Trimming cost V 4 bases and J 1 base, with 5 bases left between them. The CDR3 loop is CASSWGSYNEQFF. In nucleotides, the CDR3 is TGTGCCAGCAGTTGGGGGTCCTACAATGAGCAGTTCTTC.

As to this clonotype: A much bigger clone sits one base away, suggesting this may be a read error. The V and J genes are TRBV5-6 and TRBJ2-5; D is unresolved. This CDR3 has 14 residues. Per germline, CDR1 SGHDT and CDR2 YYEEEE. The V and J ends lost 4 bases and 3 bases respectively, with 13 bases between them. CDR3 sequence: CASSVGRFEETQYF. Written as DNA, the CDR3 is TGTGCCAGCAGCGTCGGCAGGTTCGAAGAGACCCAGTACTTC. The whole variable domain, filled in from reference TRBV5-6 and TRBJ2-5, reads DAGVTQSPTHLIKTRGQQVTLRCSPKSGHDTVSWYQQALGQGPQFIFQYYEEEERQRGNFPDRFSGHQFPNYSSELNVNALLLGDSALYLCASSVGRFEETQYFGPGTRLLVL.

This clonotype was observed a few times. This sequence joins TRBV20-1 and TRBJ1-5; no clear D. The germline CDR1 and CDR2 sequences are DFQATT and SNEGSKA (reference sequence). The CDR3 covers 12 residues. The CDR3 loop is CSALRRNQPQHF. DNA for the CDR3: TGCAGCGCCCTGCGGCGCAATCAGCCCCAGCATTTT.

The chain employs TRBV12-3 or TRBV12-4 and TRBJ2-7; 11 positions agree with TRBD2. The V segment lost 5 bases and the J segment 2 bases; nucleotides outside the gene matches: 8. The CDR3 has 16 residues. The CDR3 region is CASSPQLAGVTYEQYF. CDR3 in DNA: TGTGCCAGCAGTCCCCAACTAGCGGGAGTAACCTACGAGCAGTACTTC.

This clonotype was observed many times. The V call is TRBV15, the J call TRBJ2-2; D unclear. This CDR3 is 13 amino acids long. V was cut by 8 bases and J by 2 bases, with 9 bases left in between. Germline values: CDR1 LNHNV, CDR2 YYDKDF (reference sequence). CDR3 nucleotide sequence: TGTGCCACCTCGGCAGCAAACACCGGGGAGCTGTTTTTT. Translated, it gives CATSAANTGELFF. Full variable domain (remainder filled in from reference TRBV15 and TRBJ2-2): DAMVIQNPRYQVTQFGKPVTLSCSQTLNHNVMYWYQQKSSQAPKLLFHYYDKDFNNEADTPDNFQSRRPNTSFCFLDIRSPGLGDTAMYLCATSAANTGELFFGEGSRLTVL.

This clonotype came up a few times. This chain links TRBV4-3 with TRBJ2-3; the match to TRBD2 covers 13 bases. The trim removed 0 bases at V and 2 bases at J, leaving 5 bases unmatched. Germline V gene lookup returns CDR1 LGHNA and CDR2 YSLEER. This CDR3 is 18 amino acids long. CDR3: CASSQETSGGGATDTQYF. The CDR3 DNA reads TGCGCCAGCAGCCAAGAAACTAGCGGGGGGGGGGCCACAGATACGCAGTATTTT.

This clonotype was recorded once. V and J are TRBV6-1 and TRBJ1-1, with TRBD1 matching 7 bases. Germline CDR1 MNHNS, CDR2 SASEGT. Germline trimming cut 7 bases from V and 0 bases from J; bases unmatched to any gene: 8. The CDR3 spans 15 residues. The chain's CDR3 is CASTQGGSLNTEAFF. CDR3 coding DNA: TGTGCCAGCACCCAGGGGGGCTCTTTGAACACTGAAGCTTTCTTT.

The rearrangement links TRBV29-1 to TRBJ2-7, with 8 bases aligning to TRBD1. Germline assignment: CDR1 SQVTM and CDR2 ANQGSEA. The CDR3 totals 12 residues. The ends lost 2 bases at V and 6 bases at J; junction bases unmatched: 3. The CDR3: CSVEQGAFEQYF. CDR3 bases: TGCAGCGTTGAACAGGGGGCGTTCGAGCAGTACTTC.

This clonotype was counted at least ten times. This chain's CDR3 is CSVEENSNQPQHF. In nucleotides, the CDR3 is TGCAGCGTTGAGGAAAATAGCAATCAGCCCCAGCATTTT. J is TRBJ1-5 and V is TRBV29-1; D gene uncertain. The CDR3 totals 13 residues. Trimming stripped 3 bases from V and 0 bases from J, with 6 bases between. Germline loops: CDR1 SQVTM, CDR2 ANQGSEA.

The chain combines TRBV11-1 with TRBJ2-5; 7 bases are shared with TRBD1. The germline V gene has CDR1 SGHAT and CDR2 FQDESV (reference sequence). With 4 bases clipped from V and 6 bases from J, the junction kept 2 bases outside the gene matches. The CDR3 is made up of 12 amino acids. The CDR3 here is CASSSQGKTQYF. The CDR3 DNA follows: TGTGCCAGCAGCTCACAGGGGAAGACCCAGTACTTC.

This clonotype has ten or more counts. The rearrangement joins TRBV29-1 to TRBJ2-3, with TRBD1 identical over 9 bases. The CDR3 spans 14 residues. From germline, CDR1 is SQVTM and CDR2 ANQGSEA. V shed 4 bases and J 0 bases; nucleotides not matched to a gene: 2. CDR3 nucleotides: TGCAGCGTTGGCGGACAGGGGAGCACAGATACGCAGTATTTT. The encoded protein is CSVGGQGSTDTQYF.

The genes are TRBV7-6 and TRBJ2-7, with TRBD2 identical over 11 bases. Germline V gene lookup returns CDR1 SGHVS and CDR2 FNYEAQ. The CDR3 is 16 residues long. After removal of 0 bases from V and 2 bases from J, the junction contained 3 bases not matched to a gene. CDR3 nucleotide sequence: TGTGCCAGCAGCTTAGCACTAGCGGGGGTAGCCTACGAGCAGTACTTC. Amino acids: CASSLALAGVAYEQYF.

CDR3 in DNA: TGCGCCAGCAGCCAATACACGGCAGTAGCCTACAATGAGCAGTTCTTC. This translates into CASSQYTAVAYNEQFF. The V call is TRBV4-3, the J call TRBJ2-1; D ambiguous. Trimming cost V 2 bases and J 2 bases, with 13 bases left between them. This CDR3 is built from 16 residues. Germline values: CDR1 LGHNA, CDR2 YSLEER.

The V and J genes are TRBV20-1 and TRBJ2-5, with TRBD2 matching 10 bases. The V gene's germline CDR1 is DFQATT and CDR2 SNEGSKA (reference sequence). V lost 0 bases and J lost 2; bases outside the gene matches: 3. The CDR3 is 15 residues long. Written as DNA, the CDR3 is TGCAGTGCTAGAGAACTAGCGGGGCTACAAGAGACCCAGTACTTC. This sequence encodes CSARELAGLQETQYF.

This clonotype showed up many times. This chain joins TRBV25-1 and TRBJ2-5; tentatively, D is TRBD1 (6 bases). Germline lookup yields CDR1 MGHDK and CDR2 SYGVNS. This CDR3 comprises 13 residues. The V end was cut by 6 bases, the J end by 5 bases, with 13 bases between. The CDR3 DNA reads TGTGCCAGCAGGACAGGAATCCGGGAGACCCAGTACTTC. It translates to CASRTGIRETQYF.

This clonotype was observed many times. The chain uses TRBV12-3 or TRBV12-4 and TRBJ2-2, with a tentative D call TRBD2 (6 bases). The CDR3 totals 17 residues. Trimming took 3 bases from V and 5 from J, leaving 19 bases between them. CDR3 DNA: TGTGCCAGCAGTTTCTGGTCGTCGCCCGGGGGAACCGGGGAGCTGTTTTTT. Residues: CASSFWSSPGGTGELFF.

The CDR3 sequence is CASSLAGFAYNEQFF. CDR3 coding DNA: TGTGCCAGCAGTTTAGCGGGGTTTGCCTACAATGAGCAGTTCTTC. The rearrangement uses TRBV27 and TRBJ2-1; D is possibly TRBD2 (6 bases). Trimming took off 2 bases at V and 2 bases at J, with 10 bases between the two ends. Germline CDR1 reads MNHEY; CDR2 reads SMNVEV (reference sequence). CDR3 size: 15 residues.

V usage is TRBV9 and J usage is TRBJ1-2, with TRBD1 matching 12 bases. The germline V gene encodes CDR1 SGDLS and CDR2 YYNGEE. V gave up 4 bases and J gave up 7 bases; unmatched junction bases: 11. The length of the CDR3 is 16 residues. CDR3 in DNA: TGTGCCAGCAGCCGGGGGGCCGGGACAGGGGGCGTTGGCTACACCTTC. Encoded protein: CASSRGAGTGGVGYTF.

This clonotype showed up just a few times. The gene calls are TRBV20-1 and TRBJ2-7; 7 nucleotides align to TRBD1. The V gene end was trimmed by 5 bases and the J gene end by 2 bases; junction bases not matched to a gene: 6. Germline V lookup: CDR1 DFQATT, CDR2 SNEGSKA (reference sequence). The CDR3 covers 13 residues. DNA of the CDR3: TGCAGTGCTTCCGACAGGGTACCCTACGAGCAGTACTTC. Its translation is CSASDRVPYEQYF.